This T cell receptor beta chain stems from a study of blood T cell repertoires in COVID-19. Study overall: The origin of the acute and convalescent COVID-19 samples was the United States, Italy and Spain. Nucleic acid was either cDNA or gDNA, and it came from T cells, B-cell-depleted T cells, or PBMCs.

CDR1 is LGHNA and CDR2 is YNFKEQ in the germline V gene. This CDR3 spans 12 amino acids. J gave up 6 bases and V 4 bases, and 0 bases lay outside the gene matches. Per the study methods: By means of reference gene primer amplification, nucleated cell counts were estimated. Sequenced by immunoSEQ multiplex PCR; TCRdb stores in-frame clones only, minus some. V, J and clone size reflect that table, while D and trimming were determined from the DNA. The repertoire has over 130,000 clones, 88% of them found once; the top ten carry around a quarter. The specimen sequenced was peripheral blood. This chain connects TRBV4-2 to TRBJ2-7, with TRBD1 identical over 10 bases. This receptor was taken from a human donor in a cohort sampled during active COVID-19. This CDR3 is CASSRQGAEQYF. The CDR3 DNA is TGTGCCAGCAGCCGACAGGGGGCCGAGCAGTACTTC.